This TCR beta chain comes out of a study of cytomegalovirus exposure and HLA in healthy donors (dated by TCRdb to 2016 to 2017). As for the study more broadly: An earlier analysis of fewer than 750 of the donors reported 276 Gb of sequence data and approximately 120 million unique TCR beta sequences obtained from about 179 million T cells. About 300 gigabases of sequencing data and some 85 million unique TCR sequences were included in an early release covering about 600 HLA-typed donors. Rather than drawing on any new phenotypic data, the later analysis identified candidate immune exposures from TCR beta sequences and the way those sequences occurred across donors. To predict cytomegalovirus infection status, the study combined high-throughput TCR immunosequencing, statistical association of individual TCRs with disease status, and machine learning. Donor age, sex, ethnicity and CMV serostatus were collected together with the repertoire data. A later genetic analysis used genome-wide SNP genotypes for 398 of the 666 donors, treating that subset as a discovery cohort. Of the 300 to 500 genotyped donors, more than 75% were placed in the genetic ancestry cluster associated with self-reported Caucasian donors. All discovery cohort repertoires had been generated using a single sequencing platform. Typing coverage varied by locus: roughly 629-630 donors for A, B, C, DRB1 and DQB1; under 550 for DQA1; about 570 for DPA1; roughly 470 for DPB1. The study profiled the T cell repertoires of about 640 subjects by immunosequencing and related them to cytomegalovirus serostatus. To decide whether each TCR beta V gene segment behaved as functional or pseudogenic, an earlier analysis of some 580 of the donors relied on high-throughput TCR beta sequencing. The study aimed to test whether cataloging public T cell receptors could reveal signatures of past pathogen exposure. Roughly 5 DR-DQ haplotypes were handled as single units for association and clustering, since linkage in the cohort was strong. Along with the approximately 670-subject first cohort, a separate validation cohort of around 120 different subjects was used. Both class I and class II loci were covered by HLA typing, at four-digit resolution. On average, approximately 250,000 unique TCR beta nucleotide sequences were sequenced per donor among 398 genotyped donors of the cohort, with around 19% of those sequences being non-productive. A later analysis re-analyzed previously published TCR beta repertoires from 500 to 700 donors and added high-resolution HLA genotyping to study TCR occurrence patterns. The research as a whole found: Correlated functional status among segregating V segments might reflect linkage disequilibrium, but an unknown experimental factor could not be ruled out. Because counts were too low, seventeen rarely observed V segments, including chromosome 9 orphons, were left out of the earlier analysis of roughly 600 of the donors. Across donors, most TCR sequences were observed very rarely, whereas some public TCRs were present in many individuals. A later analysis associated around 16,000 TCR beta sequences with specific HLA alleles at a false discovery rate of 0.05. Some IMGT-functional V segments, including TRBV6-2 and TRBV6-3, could not be distinguished by the 87-base-pair reads and were therefore excluded. In vitro tests confirmed that three of the cytomegalovirus-associated TCR beta chains recognize cytomegalovirus antigens. In a later genetic analysis, a missense DCLRE1C variant was associated with V-gene and J-gene trimming of TCR beta chains, and the association was replicated in an independent cohort. According to a later analysis, parvovirus B19, influenza, CMV and Epstein-Barr virus appeared linked to several top co-occurrence clusters. A later genetic analysis reported fewer N-insertions in productive TCRs among donors in an Asian-associated ancestry cluster than the roughly 720-donor mean. In the study, around 150 TCR beta chains were listed as associated with cytomegalovirus. A later analysis found that most CMV-associated TCR beta chains appeared HLA-restricted, with HLA associations seemingly driven largely by CMV exposure. According to a later analysis, TCR association rates differed among HLA loci, with DRB1 alleles showing the most associated TCRs and HLA-C alleles showing the fewest. Cytomegalovirus status was reported to be diagnosed by the classifier with high specificity and sensitivity in both the original and validation cohorts. A further reported finding was that TCR beta sequences accurately predicted the HLA-A and HLA-B alleles for most subjects in the first cohort. Because some donors lacked HLA typing at each locus, the association tests relied only on the typed subset. For the cohort, immune exposure information was limited to CMV serostatus. Compared with equally common non-associated chains, HLA-associated TCR beta chains in a later analysis were more clonally expanded and had lower generation probabilities. When HLA alleles, especially DR and DQ, strongly co-occurred, attributing TCR associations to individual alleles was difficult. Only TCR beta chains were sequenced in this cohort, and the absence of alpha or paired-chain data limited detectable features. The authors suggested that the approach could potentially be generalized to other disease states and immunological phenotypes. A cluster of highly shared sequence variants was judged likely to represent a technical artifact of the sequencing pipeline. The presence/absence analyses assumed that sequencing depth was roughly uniform across donors, and that assumption may not be true. In an earlier analysis of some 500 of the donors, most TCR beta V segments were observed in productive rearrangements about 90% or about 30% of the time, broadly matching IMGT annotations.

From cysteine to phenylalanine, the CDR3 is 14 amino acids long. Of all the DNA, just the CDR3 is kept, 42 bases in frame from base 1. CDR1 and CDR2, looked up from the germline V gene (reference sequence), are SEHNR and FQNEAQ. The germline V and J ends show losses of 2 bases and 8 bases respectively, and no gene match explains 8 bases of the junction. In regard to this clone: No antigen is known for it. The record has no base qualities; no much larger clone is one base away.

The cohort was made up of approximately 670 healthy bone marrow donors. At the time of sampling, all cohort members were nominally healthy, though unrecorded immune exposures were likely present. The donor tested CMV seronegative and was one of the 352 seronegative cohort members. Every donor gave a peripheral blood sample, and the peripheral blood mononuclear cells from that sample were used for TCR beta sequencing. Genomic DNA extraction from the blood cell samples was performed with the Qiagen DNeasy Blood Extraction Kit. The receptor library was made with the immunoSEQ multiplex PCR assay. For the multiplex PCR, a mixture combining 60 forward primers for TCR Vbeta segments and 13 reverse primers for TCR Jbeta segments was used. The CDR3 region of rearranged TCR beta genes was amplified from genomic DNA by a multiplex PCR assay. Amplified TCR beta libraries were sequenced as 87-base-pair reads on the Illumina HiSeq System. The published analysis was carried out like this. A later analysis counted some 80 million unique TCR beta chains across the 666 repertoires, and some 12 million of these chains were shared by at least two donors. To remove PCR and sequencing errors, raw reads were error-corrected and collapsed into unique sequences using a nearest-neighbor algorithm that merged closely related sequences. To assign V, D and J gene segments, CDR3 sequences were aligned to IMGT reference sequences. For a sequence to be retained, a match of at least six nucleotides was required to both a V gene segment and a J gene segment. Rearrangements were classified as productive when the CDR3 lacked stop codons and remained in frame with V and J, and all other rearrangements were classified as non-productive. CDR3 was defined according to IMGT convention as the region running from the second conserved V-encoded cysteine to the conserved J-encoded phenylalanine. In an earlier analysis of 587 of the donors, sequences lacking an unambiguous match to a single V gene segment were excluded. An earlier analysis of a few hundred of the donors classified V segments as functional when productive rearrangements were above 56.7% and as segregating when the standard deviation between donors was above 5%. A statistical classification framework was built for diagnosing cytomegalovirus status from the catalog of TCR beta chain sequences. In a later analysis, TCR nucleotide sequences were compared against IMGT/GENE-DB human TR gene sequences so that V and J genes could be assigned. Using the TCRdist pipeline, a later analysis assigned CDR3 sequences along with most-parsimonious VDJ recombination scenarios. A later analysis defined each TCR beta chain by its CDR3 amino acid sequence plus V-gene family, and excluded reads lacking a unique V-gene family. To address suspected cross-contamination and a sequencing artifact, a later analysis removed 592 highly shared, low-generation-probability nucleotide sequences. In a later analysis, a clonal expansion index for each public chain was calculated from normalized within-repertoire ranks of inferred template counts. In a later analysis, generation probabilities were computed with a VDJ recombination model fitted to out-of-frame rearrangements, and the resulting probabilities were checked against IGoR. In a later analysis, hypergeometric tests were used to score TCR-TCR, TCR-HLA and TCR-CMV co-occurrence, with a repertoire-size bias correction applied to TCR pairs. False discovery rates were estimated in a later analysis by permuting HLA or CMV assignments 20 times. In a later analysis, co-occurring TCRs were grouped using DBSCAN, with TCRdist sequence similarity added in when clustering inside HLA-allele-positive subsets. Repertoires with fewer than 30,000 or more than 120,000 public chains, plus five repertoires with anomalous nucleotide sharing, were excluded from co-occurrence clustering. The table was pulled from immuneACCESS by TCRdb, which kept in-frame rearrangements only. Such tables lose some clones; where checked, under half of the loss comes from unresolved V genes, and the rest has no known cause. The DNA was the basis for D and trimming; V, J and clone size are from that table. The table for this sample lists approximately 190,000 clones; around four fifths of them were counted only once. Around 0.8% of the sample rests with the top ten.

The sample taken for sequencing was PBMCs. The chain is encoded by TRBV7-9 joined to TRBJ1-2, with 7 junctional bases fitting TRBD1. This sequence originates from a woman younger than 30 in good health and CMV-seronegative. This receptor has the CDR3 CASSLPRAGGGYTF. The nucleotides are TGTGCCAGCAGCTTACCCCGGGCAGGGGGAGGCTACACCTTC.